This T cell receptor (beta chain) was observed in a study of blood T cell repertoires in COVID-19. TCRdb keeps only in-frame clones here, not all; method: immunoSEQ multiplex PCR. This table has fewer than 300,000 clones, 70% to 75% appearing once. The V gene lost 4 bases and the J gene lost 7 bases, with 20 bases spanning the gap. The germline CDR1 and CDR2 sequences are SGHTA and FQGNSA. The CDR3 covers 16 residues. This clone was seen more than once but under ten times. The sequence derives from an elderly woman with acute or convalescent COVID-19. Material for sequencing was peripheral blood. The chain is built from TRBV7-2 and TRBJ2-1; a possible D gene is TRBD2 (5 bases). CDR3 nucleotide sequence: TGTGCCAGCAGCTCCAAATATCCGACCGGGAAAAATGAGCAGTTCTTC. This gives the protein CASSSKYPTGKNEQFF.